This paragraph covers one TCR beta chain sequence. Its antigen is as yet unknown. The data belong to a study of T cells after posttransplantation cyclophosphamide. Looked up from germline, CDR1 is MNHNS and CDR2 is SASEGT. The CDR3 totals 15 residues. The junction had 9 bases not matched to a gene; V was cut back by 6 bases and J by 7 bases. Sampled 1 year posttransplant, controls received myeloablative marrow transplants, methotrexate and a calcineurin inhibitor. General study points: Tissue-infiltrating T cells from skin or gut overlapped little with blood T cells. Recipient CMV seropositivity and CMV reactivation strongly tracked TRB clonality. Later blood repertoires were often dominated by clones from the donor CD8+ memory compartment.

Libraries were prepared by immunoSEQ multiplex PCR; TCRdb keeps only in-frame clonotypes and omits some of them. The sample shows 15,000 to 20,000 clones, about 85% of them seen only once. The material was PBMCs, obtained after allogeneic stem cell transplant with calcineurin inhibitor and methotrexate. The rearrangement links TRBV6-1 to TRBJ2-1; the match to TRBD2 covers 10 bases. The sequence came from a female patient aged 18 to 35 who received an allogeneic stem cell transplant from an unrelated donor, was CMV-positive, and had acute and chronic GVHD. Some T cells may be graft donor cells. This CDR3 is CASSRGLARKNEQFF. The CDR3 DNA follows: TGTGCCAGCAGCCGGGGACTAGCGAGAAAAAATGAGCAGTTCTTC.